The entry that follows covers one T cell receptor beta chain sequence. The V gene lost 2 bases and the J gene lost 4 bases, with 14 bases spanning the gap. This CDR3 comprises 16 residues. Germline CDR1 reads MGHRA; CDR2 reads YSYEKL. Here immunoSEQ multiplex PCR was the method, and the copy in TCRdb shows in-frame clones only, minus some. The sample carries 190,000 or so clones, about 79% recorded once. The record originates from a study of cytomegalovirus exposure and HLA in healthy donors. The sample consisted of PBMCs. The chain links TRBV4-1 to TRBJ2-2; a weak D match, TRBD2 (6 bases). The TCR was taken from a woman aged 25 to 39 in good health and CMV-seropositive. CDR3 loop: CASSQFTFSGTGELFF. The DNA of the CDR3 is TGCGCCAGCAGCCAATTCACCTTTAGCGGCACCGGGGAGCTGTTTTTT.